This is a list of T cell receptor beta chains from one sample in a study of type 1 regulatory T cells. Which antigens these TCRs recognize remains unknown. TCRdb processed the reads anew with MiXCR; each CDR3 protein has one entry. Of about 24,000 distinct CDR3 sequences detected, about 45% appear once; the ten largest clones hold around 5%. Sequenced input: cultured T cells, either the whole culture or a sorted T cell fraction (not recorded which). These TCRs come from a human donor in good health. CDR3s include the opening cysteine and the closing phenylalanine or tryptophan. Fields, in order: D gene, J gene, clone size, CDR3 length, V gene, CDR3 protein, CDR3 DNA. The D gene is left open where the match is weak. Size is stated for part of the rows, as once, few or many counts, or as a class when the clone is expanded.

NA	TRBJ2-7	few	15	TRBV6-2/TRBV6-3	CASRLTGYVLSEQYF	TGTGCCAGCAGGCTAACAGGGTACGTCCTCTCCGAGCAGTACTTC
TRBD2	TRBJ2-1	NA	14	TRBV12-3/TRBV12-4	CASSPYWGGNEQFF	TGTGCCAGCAGTCCCTACTGGGGGGGCAATGAGCAGTTCTTC
NA	TRBJ1-2	NA	16	TRBV27	CASSPRKGGAGYGYTF	TGTGCCAGCAGTCCCCGTAAGGGGGGGGCCGGCTATGGCTACACCTTC
NA	TRBJ2-7	few	13	TRBV10-3	CAISDDRFHEQYF	TGTGCCATCAGTGACGACAGGTTCCACGAGCAGTACTTC
TRBD1	TRBJ2-3	medium-sized	14	TRBV7-2	CASSPLHRGQSQYF	TGTGCCAGCAGCCCCCTCCACAGGGGGCAGTCGCAGTATTTT
TRBD1	TRBJ1-1	NA	17	TRBV5-1	CASSSLRTGSMGTEAFF	TGCGCCAGCAGCTCCCTTAGGACAGGGAGTATGGGCACTGAAGCTTTCTTT
TRBD2	TRBJ2-5	few	15	TRBV6-1	CASRAGGLGGETQYF	TGTGCCAGCAGGGCGGGGGGCTTGGGTGGCGAGACCCAGTACTTC
NA	TRBJ2-5	NA	13	TRBV7-2	CASSLDPRETQYF	TGTGCCAGCAGCTTGGATCCGAGGGAGACCCAGTACTTC
NA	TRBJ2-2	NA	19	TRBV20-1	CSASPRGQPTLANTGELFF	TGCAGTGCTAGCCCCCGAGGACAGCCTACACTTGCGAACACCGGGGAGCTGTTTTTT
NA	TRBJ2-7	few	13	TRBV5-1	CASSLELVGEQYF	TGCGCCAGCAGCTTGGAACTCGTCGGCGAGCAGTACTTC
NA	TRBJ2-1	few	13	TRBV12-5	CASGLVRANEQFF	TGTGCTAGTGGTTTGGTCAGGGCGAATGAGCAGTTCTTC
NA	TRBJ1-3	NA	14	TRBV12-3/TRBV12-4	CASTLEGVLNTIYF	TGTGCCAGCACCCTAGAGGGAGTTCTAAACACCATATATTTT
NA	TRBJ1-6	NA	15	TRBV2	CASTGKGSYNSPLHF	TGTGCCAGCACCGGCAAGGGCTCCTATAATTCACCCCTCCACTTT
NA	TRBJ2-5	once	16	TRBV20-1	CSARILRGAIKETQYF	TGCAGTGCTAGGATTTTAAGGGGGGCTATCAAAGAGACCCAGTACTTC